These 2 T cell receptor beta chains came from one sample sequenced in a study of cytomegalovirus exposure and HLA in healthy donors. TCRdb's copy holds only in-frame clones and misses some; the assay was immunoSEQ multiplex PCR. The table lists some 63,000 clones, roughly 90% of them singletons. The sample comprised PBMCs. The receptors were gathered from a woman aged 18-29 years in good health and CMV-seronegative.

CDR3 sequence: CASSTGTGSGNTIYF. The CDR3 bases are TGTGCCAGCAGTACCGGGACAGGCTCTGGAAACACCATATATTTT. The chain carries TRBV6-5 and TRBJ1-3; 8 bases match TRBD1. Germline CDR1 is MNHEY and CDR2 is SVGAGI. V was clipped by 5 bases and J by 0 bases; unmatched bases: 3. The CDR3 has 15 residues.

This rearrangement joins TRBV5-4 to TRBJ2-5; the D gene is possibly TRBD2 (5 bases). Germline-derived CDR1 and CDR2 are SGHNT and YYREEE (reference sequence). This CDR3 contains 16 residues. V lost 0 bases and J lost 5, with 17 bases in between. This chain's CDR3 is CASSLVASSRRETQYF. In DNA, the CDR3 is TGTGCCAGCAGCTTGGTTGCTAGCTCTAGGAGGGAGACCCAGTACTTC.